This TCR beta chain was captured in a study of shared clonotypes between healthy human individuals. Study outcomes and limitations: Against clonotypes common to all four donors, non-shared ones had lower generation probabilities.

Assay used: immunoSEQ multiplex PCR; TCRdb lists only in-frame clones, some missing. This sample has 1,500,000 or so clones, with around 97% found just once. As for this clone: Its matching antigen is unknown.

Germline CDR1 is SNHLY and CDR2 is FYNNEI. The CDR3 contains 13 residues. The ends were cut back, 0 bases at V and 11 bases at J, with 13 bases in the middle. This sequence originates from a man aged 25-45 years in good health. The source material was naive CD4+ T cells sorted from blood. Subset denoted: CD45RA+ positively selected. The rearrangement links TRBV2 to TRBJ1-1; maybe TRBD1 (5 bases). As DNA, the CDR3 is TGTGCCAGCAGTGAAGCGTGGACACCGAATGCTTTCTTT. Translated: CASSEAWTPNAFF.